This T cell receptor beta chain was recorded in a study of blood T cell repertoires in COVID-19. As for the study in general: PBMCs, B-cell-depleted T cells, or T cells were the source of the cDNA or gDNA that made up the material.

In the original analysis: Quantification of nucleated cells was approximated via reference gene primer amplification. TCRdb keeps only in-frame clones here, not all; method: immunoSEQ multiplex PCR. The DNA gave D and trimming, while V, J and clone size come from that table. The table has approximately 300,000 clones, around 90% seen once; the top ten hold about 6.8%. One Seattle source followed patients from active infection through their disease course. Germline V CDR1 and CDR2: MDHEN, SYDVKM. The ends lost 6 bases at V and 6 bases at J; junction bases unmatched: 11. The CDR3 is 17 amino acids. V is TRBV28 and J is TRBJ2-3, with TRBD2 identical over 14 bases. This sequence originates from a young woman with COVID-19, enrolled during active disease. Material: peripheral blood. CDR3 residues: CASSRGTSGSRGDTQYF. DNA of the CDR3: TGTGCCAGCAGCCGCGGGACTAGCGGGAGTCGGGGGGATACGCAGTATTTT.